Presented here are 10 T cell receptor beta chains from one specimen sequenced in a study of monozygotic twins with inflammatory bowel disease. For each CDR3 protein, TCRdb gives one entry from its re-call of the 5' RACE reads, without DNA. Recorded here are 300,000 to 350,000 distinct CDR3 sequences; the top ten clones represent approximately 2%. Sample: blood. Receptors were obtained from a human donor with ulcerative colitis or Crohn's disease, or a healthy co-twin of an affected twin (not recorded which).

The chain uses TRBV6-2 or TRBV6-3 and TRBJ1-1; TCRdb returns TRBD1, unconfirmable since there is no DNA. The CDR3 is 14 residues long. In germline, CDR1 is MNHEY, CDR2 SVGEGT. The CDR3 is CASSYGTGYTEAFF.

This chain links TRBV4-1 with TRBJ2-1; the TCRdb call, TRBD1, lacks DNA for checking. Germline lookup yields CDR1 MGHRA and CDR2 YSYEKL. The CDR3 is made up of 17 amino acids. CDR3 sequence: CASSQDAGRVPYNEQFF.

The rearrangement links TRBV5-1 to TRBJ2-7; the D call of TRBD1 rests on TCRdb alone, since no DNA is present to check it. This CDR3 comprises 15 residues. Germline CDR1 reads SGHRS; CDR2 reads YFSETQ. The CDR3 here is CASSLASDRGNEQYF.

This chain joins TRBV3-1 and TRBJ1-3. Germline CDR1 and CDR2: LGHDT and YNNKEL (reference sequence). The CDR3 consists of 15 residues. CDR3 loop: CASSQEGYSGNTIYF.

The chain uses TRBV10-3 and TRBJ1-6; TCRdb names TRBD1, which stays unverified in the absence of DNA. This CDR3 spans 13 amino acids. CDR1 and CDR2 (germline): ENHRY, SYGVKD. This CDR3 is CAITHDRDSPLHF.

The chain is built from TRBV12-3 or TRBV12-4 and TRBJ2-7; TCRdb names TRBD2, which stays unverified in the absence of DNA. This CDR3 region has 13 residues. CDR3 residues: CASRHSGSYEQYF.

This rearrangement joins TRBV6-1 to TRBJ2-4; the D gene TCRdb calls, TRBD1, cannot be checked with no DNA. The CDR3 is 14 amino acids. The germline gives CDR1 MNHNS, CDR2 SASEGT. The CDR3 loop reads CASSGYDRTDIQYF.

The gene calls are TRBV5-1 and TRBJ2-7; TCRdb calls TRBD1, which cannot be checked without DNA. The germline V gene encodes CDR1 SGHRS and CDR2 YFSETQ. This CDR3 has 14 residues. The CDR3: CASSFQTDQSEQYF.

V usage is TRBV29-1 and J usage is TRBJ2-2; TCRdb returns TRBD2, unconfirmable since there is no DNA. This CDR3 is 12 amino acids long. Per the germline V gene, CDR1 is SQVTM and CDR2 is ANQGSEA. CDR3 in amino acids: CSGIALTGELFF.

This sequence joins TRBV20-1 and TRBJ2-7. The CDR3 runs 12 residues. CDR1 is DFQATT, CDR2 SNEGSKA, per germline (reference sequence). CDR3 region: CSVTDGSYEQYF.